This T cell receptor (beta chain) was sequenced during a study of blood T cell repertoires in COVID-19. Turning to the study itself: Acute-phase and convalescent COVID-19 samples originated in the United States, Italy and Spain. T cells, B-cell-depleted T cells, or PBMCs supplied cDNA or gDNA.

In the study's own analysis: Scientists estimated how many nucleated cells there were by amplifying reference gene primers. The repertoire was sequenced with immunoSEQ multiplex PCR; TCRdb's copy has only in-frame clones and lacks some. V and J calls and clone size follow that table, whereas D and trimming were derived from the DNA. Among around 150,000 clones listed, 90% were seen once. This CDR3 contains 14 residues. Germline CDR1 LNHDA, CDR2 SQIVND (reference sequence). J lost 3 bases, V lost 4 bases, and 4 bases had no gene match. Sequenced input: peripheral blood. This receptor was taken from a man aged 60-69 years with active or convalescent COVID-19. The rearrangement links TRBV19 to TRBJ2-3; 7 bases map to TRBD2. CDR3 sequence (DNA): TGTGCCAGTAGTAAAGGCGGGGGAACAGATACGCAGTATTTT. It codes for CASSKGGGTDTQYF. The full variable domain, with the rest looked up from reference TRBV19 and TRBJ2-3, is DGGITQSPKYLFRKEGQNVTLSCEQNLNHDAMYWYRQDPGQGLRLIYYSQIVNDFQKGDIAEGYSVSREKKESFPLTVTSAQKNPTAFYLCASSKGGGTDTQYFGPGTRLTVL.